This T cell receptor beta chain was sequenced in a study of read filtering for tumor transcriptome and immune sequencing. Background on the study: DNase treatment preceded whole-transcriptome library preparation.

The library was built from around 380 ng RNA with molecular barcoded adaptors for alpha/delta and beta/gamma chains. One entry per CDR3 protein results from TCRdb running MiXCR on the reads. This sample has fewer than 45,000 distinct CDR3 sequences, with 10% to 15% found just once. This clonotype was recorded at least ten times. CDR3 length equals 14 residues. The germline V and J ends were trimmed by 4 bases and 2 bases, with 11 bases remaining between them. Germline V gene sequence: CDR1 SGHRS, CDR2 YFSETQ. The sequence was collected from a donor at least 40 years old with multiple myeloma. The sequencing input was a population of CD138-negative cells sorted from bone marrow. This chain connects TRBV5-1 to TRBJ2-3; possibly TRBD1 for D (6 bases). CDR3 amino acids: CASSRTVSTDTQYF. Here the CDR3 DNA reads TGCGCCAGCAGCAGGACAGTCTCCACAGATACGCAGTATTTT.